These 13 T cell receptor beta chains were all obtained from the same sample, sequenced in a study of ipilimumab plus nivolumab after autologous stem cell transplantation. TCRdb's copy holds only in-frame clones and misses some; the assay was immunoSEQ multiplex PCR. The sample holds about 43,000 clones, 70% to 90% seen once. Specimen: PBMCs, collected in a trial of ipilimumab plus nivolumab as post-transplant consolidation. These receptor sequences come from a male donor with multiple myeloma.

The rearrangement links TRBV6-5 to TRBJ1-4; 7 nucleotides match TRBD1. The CDR3 has 14 amino acids. The V segment lost 2 bases and the J segment 8 bases; nucleotides outside the gene matches: 5. Germline CDR1 reads MNHEY; CDR2 reads SVGAGI. This CDR3 is CASSYAGGVEKLFF. The CDR3, as DNA: TGTGCCAGCAGTTACGCAGGGGGAGTCGAAAAACTGTTTTTT.

The V call is TRBV5-6, the J call TRBJ2-5, with a tentative D call TRBD1 (5 bases). The CDR3 sequence is 13 residues long. V was cut by 4 bases and J by 0 bases, with 7 bases left in between. Germline loops: CDR1 SGHDT, CDR2 YYEEEE. The CDR3 loop reads CASSDSNQETQYF. In DNA, the CDR3 is TGTGCCAGCAGCGACAGCAACCAAGAGACCCAGTACTTC.

The chain recombines TRBV2 with TRBJ1-2, with 7 bases matching TRBD1. V dropped 7 bases and J dropped 3; count of bases not matched to a gene: 2. The CDR3 has 12 amino acids. From germline, CDR1 is SNHLY and CDR2 FYNNEI. CDR3 coding DNA: TGTGCCAGCAAGGGGGCTGACTATGGCTACACCTTC. This translates into CASKGADYGYTF.

CDR3 bases: TGCGCCAGCAGGAGAATGATACTTAAGGGGAATGAAAAACTGTTTTTT. Protein sequence: CASRRMILKGNEKLFF. The chain links TRBV4-1 to TRBJ1-4; D possibly corresponds to TRBD1 (5 bases). The CDR3 sequence is 16 residues long. The germline V gene encodes CDR1 MGHRA and CDR2 YSYEKL. V was shortened by 6 bases and J by 5 bases, with 19 bases between the two germline ends.

The V call is TRBV7-9, the J call TRBJ1-1; TRBD1 agrees at 9 bases. Losses at the gene ends were 5 bases for V and 1 base for J; bases not matched to a gene: 5. The CDR3 has 15 residues. CDR1 and CDR2 (germline): SEHNR, FQNEAQ (reference sequence). CDR3 sequence reads: CASSPIQGANTEAFF. The DNA of the CDR3 is TGTGCCAGCAGCCCAATACAGGGGGCGAACACTGAAGCTTTCTTT.

V and J are TRBV11-2 and TRBJ2-5, with D possibly TRBD2 on 5 matching bases. The germline CDR1 and CDR2 sequences are SGHAT and FQNNGV. Trimming shortened V by 5 bases and J by 5 bases, and 9 bases separated the two germline ends. CDR3 length: 12 amino acids. The CDR3 nucleotides are TGTGCCAGCAGCCCCAGGAGGGAGACCCAGTACTTC. Amino acids: CASSPRRETQYF.

The chain uses TRBV29-1 and TRBJ1-1, with D maybe TRBD1 (6 bases). V was clipped by 7 bases and J by 6 bases, with 15 bases between them. CDR1 and CDR2 from the germline V gene are SQVTM and ANQGSEA. The CDR3 loop spans 12 amino acids. CDR3 bases: TGCAGCGCAGGACAGATTGGAGCTGAAGCTTTCTTT. It encodes CSAGQIGAEAFF.

The chain combines TRBV5-1 with TRBJ2-6, with D unclear. The CDR3 totals 15 residues. The ends were cut back, 3 bases at V and 0 bases at J, with 7 bases in the middle. Germline V gives CDR1 SGHRS, CDR2 YFSETQ. The chain's CDR3 is CASSSQSSGANVLTF. CDR3 nucleotides: TGCGCCAGCAGCTCCCAGTCCTCTGGGGCCAACGTCCTGACTTTC.

The chain combines TRBV28 with TRBJ2-3; no firm D call. The CDR3 is made up of 14 amino acids. V lost 2 bases, J lost 4 bases, and 10 bases lay in between. Looked up from germline, CDR1 is MDHEN and CDR2 is SYDVKM. The CDR3 loop reads CASSLDRNADTQYF. The CDR3 DNA is TGTGCCAGCAGTTTAGACCGGAACGCAGATACGCAGTATTTT.

The V call is TRBV6-1, the J call TRBJ1-5, with D possibly matching TRBD1 (5 bases). Germline V gene data show CDR1 as MNHNS and CDR2 as SASEGT. The germline V and J ends were trimmed by 1 base and 6 bases, with 13 bases remaining between them. CDR3 length equals 15 residues. The CDR3 loop is CASSEGWRGAQPQHF. In nucleotides, the CDR3 is TGTGCCAGCAGTGAAGGGTGGAGGGGAGCTCAGCCCCAGCATTTT.

This clone has just a few counts. The chain carries TRBV11-2 and TRBJ1-2, with TRBD1 matching over 8 bases. The CDR3 totals 16 residues. CDR1 SGHAT and CDR2 FQNNGV come from the germline V gene. V lost 3 bases to trimming and J lost 4 bases; unmatched junction nucleotides: 10. DNA for the CDR3: TGTGCCAGCAGCTTCTTAGAGGGACAGGACCCCTATGGCTACACCTTC. Translated, it gives CASSFLEGQDPYGYTF.

The chain has TRBV29-1 and TRBJ2-1, with 7 bases that match TRBD2. Germline V gene lookup returns CDR1 SQVTM and CDR2 ANQGSEA. Unmatched junction bases numbered 9, after V lost 4 bases and J lost 0 bases. This CDR3 spans 16 amino acids. CDR3 DNA sequence: TGCAGCGTTGTCGGGACTTGGGAGGGCTCCTACAATGAGCAGTTCTTC. The encoded protein is CSVVGTWEGSYNEQFF.

J is TRBJ1-5 and V is TRBV19; tentative D call: TRBD1 (6 bases). This CDR3 is 16 amino acids long. V was pared by 5 bases and J by 7 bases, with 21 bases between. Germline-derived CDR1 and CDR2 are LNHDA and SQIVND (reference sequence). The CDR3: CASSPRPTGWNQPQHF. In nucleotides, the CDR3 is TGTGCCAGTAGTCCTCGTCCTACAGGGTGGAACCAGCCCCAGCATTTT.